A single T cell receptor (beta chain) is shown here with its context. What it recognizes is unknown. These data are taken from a study of cytomegalovirus exposure and HLA in healthy donors. For the study at large: Caucasian-associated ancestry cluster membership applied to about 83% of nearly 400 genotyped donors.

The PCR made use of 60 Vbeta and 13 Jbeta primers. Assay used: immunoSEQ multiplex PCR; TCRdb lists only in-frame clones, some missing. The sample lists 180,000 or so clones, 75% to 90% occurring once. General study findings and limits: Later on, a genetic analysis was performed. It linked a missense variant in DCLRE1C with V- and J-gene trimming of TCR beta. Roughly uniform sequencing depth across donors was assumed, possibly incorrectly. Associated with cytomegalovirus, according to the listing, were 164 TCR beta chains.

Germline CDR1 and CDR2: MDHEN and SYDVKM. With 3 bases removed from V and 0 bases from J, the gap between germline ends came to 6 bases. There are 15 residues in the CDR3. The TCR sequence derives from a woman in her forties or fifties in good health and CMV-seropositive. V and J are TRBV28 and TRBJ2-6, with D uncertain. Sequenced sample: PBMCs. CDR3 residues: CASSFASSGANVLTF. In nucleotides, the CDR3 is TGTGCCAGCAGTTTCGCGAGCTCTGGGGCCAACGTCCTGACTTTC.